This T cell receptor beta chain was observed in a study of human T cells and chemical hapten exposure (dated by TCRdb to about 2021). Study-wide context: For sensitization, 2% DPC in acetone was applied to a 2 cm by 2 cm area of upper inner arm skin. Weekly therapeutic DPC doses were additionally applied to the scalp of patients throughout the roughly 23-week study period. Patch testing on the upper back used Finn chambers containing 0.01% DPC, with scoring done after 6 days according to International Contact Dermatitis Research Group standards. Most of the patients in the cohort were female, and the cohort covered alopecia areata with under or over 50% scalp involvement, alopecia totalis and alopecia universalis. Libraries were pooled for sequencing, and variation in per-sample TCR yields was attributed mainly to small differences in library volumes within the pool. In alopecia patients, the study followed how the peripheral blood TCR repertoire changed in vivo over primary and secondary sensitization to diphenylcyclopropenone (DPC), a hapten. Patient blood was sampled pre-sensitization (week 0) and at 2, 6 and about 24 weeks after DPC sensitization. Approximately 28 alopecia patients provided blood for TCR sequencing at one to four time points (pre-sensitization, 2, 6 and 24 weeks).

Relative to germline, V is 0 bases shorter and J is 2 bases shorter, with 9 bases between their ends. Sequences MNHEY (CDR1) and SVGEGT (CDR2) are obtained from the germline V gene. The CDR3 numbers 15 residues from cysteine through phenylalanine. Of all the DNA, just the CDR3 is kept, 45 bases in frame from base 1. Notes on this clonotype: The antigen this receptor binds is unknown. No much larger clonotype is one base removed from it; base qualities were not supplied.

The sample's time point label, decoded: patch test 2, 6 weeks after DPC sensitization. The intended sense of this specimen's treatment or condition label: therapeutic diphenylcyclopropenone sensitization with weekly scalp DPC. Blood at each patch-test visit was drawn before the patch test was applied. Patients were eligible if aged 18 to 70, diagnosed with alopecia and judged suitable for DPC therapy, and pregnant patients were excluded. Total RNA was extracted from unfractionated whole blood collected in Tempus Blood RNA tubes. Preparation of the library involved RACE. This sample was sequenced with a NextSeq 500. During library preparation, unique molecular identifiers were attached to individual cDNA molecules so that TCRs could be counted in a quantitative, reproducible way. From each blood RNA sample, both TCR alpha and TCR beta chains were sequenced. Concerning the study's data processing: Samples had a median of about 96,000 TCRs, with a range from about 23,224 to 750,000. V, J and CDR3 annotation of the TCR reads was carried out using the Decombinator software suite. To make PS versus PT1 abundance plots, every sample was subsampled to the same number of TCRs (28,000). TCRs were defined as expanded if absent before sensitization and observed at least eight times at the 2-week time point. TCRdb itself trimmed the public reads at Q25 with fastp, ran MiXCR and retained productive beta chains. CDR3 protein sequences are deduplicated, and each keeps its most common genes and DNA. For this entry, the V and J calls and clone size follow TCRdb and not the study's own pipeline. This sample has just over 350,000 distinct CDR3 sequences in its table, and about 6.3% of those were observed once. The ten largest clones represent about 6% of the sample.

The investigation overall reported the following: Patch test score correlated positively with the number of PT1 expanded TCRs, reaching significance at thresholds 8, 16 and 32 but not at 4. Repeated subsampling changed both the strength of the expansion versus patch-test correlation and the threshold at which that correlation became significant. Significantly more large CDR3 similarity clusters were formed by expanded TCRs than by pre-sensitization or healthy control sets, consistent with antigen-driven responses. No change with DPC sensitization was found in the number of TCRs above 1 in 1000 frequency, and no evidence of global repertoire structure alterations was found. Because all patients had alopecia, a presumed autoimmune disease, the immune response of the patients might differ from that of healthy individuals.

This receptor was identified in a woman in her late teens or twenties with alopecia areata. Some clones in this sample may be carry-over from other donors' samples. The rearrangement combines TRBV6-2 or TRBV6-3 with TRBJ2-3; the D region possibly corresponds to TRBD2 (5 bases align). Sequences were derived from whole blood, sampled in connection with sensitization to the hapten diphenylcyclopropenone (DPC). Read as DNA, the sequence is TGTGCCAGCAGTTACTCGCGGGCTAACACAGATACGCAGTATTTT. Its protein reads: CASSYSRANTDTQYF.